This T cell receptor beta chain was captured by sequencing in a study of identical twins (dated by TCRdb to about 2016). Background for the entire study: To test whether fetal clonotypes persist, the study used deep sequencing on TCR alpha and beta repertoires from monozygotic twins, unrelated adults of various ages, and cord blood. Replicate twin experiments were performed at different times using different library preparation protocols to rule out contamination.

Points on this clonotype: Its target antigen remains unknown. No much larger clone is present one base from it, and per-base qualities are unavailable.

All donors were healthy Caucasians. Three pairs of female monozygotic twins, all aged roughly 18 to 29 years, made up the twin cohort. RNA for TCR libraries was isolated from peripheral blood mononuclear cells. The investigation overall reported the following: Invariant T cells such as MAIT and iNKT could partly confound zero-insertion analyses, although diverse VJ usage argued against such confounding for most clonotypes. A weaker excess of twin sharing was found in beta out-of-frame sequences because the signal-to-noise ratio was lowered by fewer shared sequences. Conclusions relied on cross-sectional statistical analysis, since the same donors could not be followed over many years. In monozygotic twins, recombination models systematically underestimated out-of-frame TCR alpha sharing, but the models matched the sharing seen between unrelated individuals. Abundant cord blood beta clonotypes had fewer insertions, young adult naive repertoires showed a similar but weaker trend, and memory repertoires showed no such trend. Compared with coincidental sharing between unrelated individuals, out-of-frame TCR alpha sequences shared between twins showed an excess of sequences with low generation probability.

Library prep was done by 5' RACE. TCRdb names Illumina HiSeq 2000 as the instrument used. A universal primer binding site was introduced by template switching, and a unique molecular identifier was present in the final cDNA, enabling accurate counting of TCR cDNA molecules. First-strand cDNA for TCR alpha and beta chains was synthesized from specific primers in the conserved constant-segment region. Each cDNA library was double barcoded, with a SMART-Mk sample barcode plus Illumina barcodes, to control for contamination. Two successive PCR steps introduced TruSeq adapter sequences along with Illumina sample barcodes. The TCR alpha and beta cDNA libraries were sequenced on the Illumina HiSeq platform using custom primers. For the original study's pipeline: Unique molecular identifiers were extracted from raw reads with MiGEC, and CDR3 positions were determined with MiXCR. Recombination models were inferred per individual with the repgenHMM and IGoR tools using an EM algorithm. The analysis of shared clonotypes was done with the tcR package in R, with sharing normalized by the product of cloneset sizes. To study raw recombination free of thymic and clonal selection effects, out-of-frame nonproductive sequences were analyzed. TCRdb reran the public reads through fastp at Q25 and MiXCR, keeping productive beta chains. Entries are consolidated by CDR3 protein sequence, retaining the most common genes and DNA. What appears here as the V and J calls and clone size reflects TCRdb's work, not the paper's. This sample gives about 890,000 distinct CDR3 sequences in total; more than 9% of them show up just once. The ten largest make up 1.5% to 2% of the sample.

This sample was shared with a second study, whose subject was yellow fever vaccine responses in identical twins. Looking at the second paper: According to the authors, the vaccine-induced T cell response in identical twins seemed to be partly convergent and partly specific to each individual. In identical twins, the study followed T cell clones that responded to the vaccine with precision.

Sequenced material: PBMCs. This clonotype was obtained from a woman between 18 and 30 years old in good health.

The bases are TGCGCCAGCAGCCTCATCTCCGACCTATTTAATTCACCCCTCCACTTT. Its coded protein is CASSLISDLFNSPLHF. This chain is built from TRBV4-1 and TRBJ1-6; no D segment can be confidently identified. V and J lose 4 bases and 6 bases, and a span of 16 bases separates them. Including the terminal cysteine and phenylalanine, the CDR3 comprises 16 residues. The sequence is cut down to CDR3 DNA, 48 bases in frame from base 1. According to the germline V gene, CDR1 reads MGHRA and CDR2 reads YSYEKL.